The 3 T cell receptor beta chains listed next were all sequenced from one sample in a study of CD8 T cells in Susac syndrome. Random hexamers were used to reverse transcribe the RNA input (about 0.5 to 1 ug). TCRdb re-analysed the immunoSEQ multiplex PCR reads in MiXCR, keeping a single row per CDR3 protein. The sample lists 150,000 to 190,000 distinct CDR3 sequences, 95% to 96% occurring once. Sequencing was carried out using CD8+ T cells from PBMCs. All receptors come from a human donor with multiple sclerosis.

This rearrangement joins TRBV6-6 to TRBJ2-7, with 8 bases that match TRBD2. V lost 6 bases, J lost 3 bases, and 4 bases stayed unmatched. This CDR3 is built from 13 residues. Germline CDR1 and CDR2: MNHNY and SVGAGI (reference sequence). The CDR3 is CASSWGLDYEQYF. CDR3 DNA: TGTGCCAGCAGCTGGGGACTAGACTACGAGCAGTACTTC.

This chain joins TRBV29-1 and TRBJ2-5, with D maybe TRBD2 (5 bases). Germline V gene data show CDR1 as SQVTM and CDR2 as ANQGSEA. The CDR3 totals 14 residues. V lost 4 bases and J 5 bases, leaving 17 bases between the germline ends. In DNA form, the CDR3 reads TGCAGCGTTGGGGAAACGAGGGTCGGGGAGACCCAGTACTTC. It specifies CSVGETRVGETQYF.

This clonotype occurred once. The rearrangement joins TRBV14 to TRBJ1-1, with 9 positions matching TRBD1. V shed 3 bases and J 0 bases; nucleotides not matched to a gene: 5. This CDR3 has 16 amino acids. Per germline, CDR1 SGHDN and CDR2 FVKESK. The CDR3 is CASSQPGQGMNTEAFF. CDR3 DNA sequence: TGTGCCAGCAGCCAGCCGGGACAGGGTATGAACACTGAAGCTTTCTTT.